Listed below are T cell receptor beta chains from one sample, sequenced in a study of cytomegalovirus exposure and HLA in healthy donors. TCRdb's table, derived via immunoSEQ multiplex PCR, lists solely in-frame clones and lacks some. Here the sample spans 65,000 or so clones, approximately 80% being singletons. The sequenced sample consisted of PBMCs. The receptors come from a woman aged 35 to 49 in good health and CMV-seropositive. The CDR3 runs from the conserved cysteine through the conserved F or W. Each record gives: D gene, J gene, clone size, V gene, CDR3 DNA, CDR3 protein. The D gene is left open where the match is weak. Some rows have no size entry. The others give once, few or many, or a class for an expanded clone.

NA | TRBJ1-1 | NA | TRBV9 | TGTGCCAGCAGCGGGGCCCCTCATGGGCGGAACACTGAAGCTTTCTTT | CASSGAPHGRNTEAFF
NA | TRBJ2-2 | NA | TRBV29-1 | TGCAGCGTGGAGCTACAGGCCTACACCGGGGAGCTGTTTTTT | CSVELQAYTGELFF
NA | TRBJ1-1 | once | TRBV6-1 | TGTGCCAGCACCAAGACAGCAATGAACACTGAAGCTTTCTTT | CASTKTAMNTEAFF
NA | TRBJ2-1 | NA | TRBV2 | TGTGCCAGCAGGGGCGCGGCGGGTCTCTACAATGAGCAGTTCTTC | CASRGAAGLYNEQFF
TRBD1 | TRBJ2-7 | NA | TRBV6-5 | TGTGCCAGCAGTTATAATATGGGACAGGGGGCCTACGAGCAGTACTTC | CASSYNMGQGAYEQYF
NA | TRBJ2-2 | NA | TRBV30 | TGTGCCTGGAGCCGAGGAACCACCGGGGAGCTGTTTTTT | CAWSRGTTGELFF
TRBD1 | TRBJ1-1 | NA | TRBV2 | TGTGCCAGCAGTCCCGAAGACAGGGGTGAAGCTTTCTTT | CASSPEDRGEAFF
NA | TRBJ1-5 | NA | TRBV19 | TGTGCCAGTAGTATAGAGGGGCCGCGGCCCCAGCATTTT | CASSIEGPRPQHF
NA | TRBJ1-1 | NA | TRBV18 | TGTGCCAGCTCACTCCCGGGACACCTGAACACTGAAGCTTTCTTT | CASSLPGHLNTEAFF
TRBD1 | TRBJ1-2 | NA | TRBV7-9 | TGTGCCAGCAGCTGGGACAGAGATGGCTACACCTTC | CASSWDRDGYTF
TRBD2 | TRBJ2-7 | NA | TRBV11-3 | TGTGCCAGCAGCTTAGTGACTAGCGGGGGTCTAGAAAGTTACGACGAGCAGTACTTC | CASSLVTSGGLESYDEQYF